This is a list of T cell receptor beta chains from one sample in a study of T cell repertoires in cytomegalovirus infection. Their antigen targets remain unknown. MiXCR, applied by TCRdb to the reads, yields one record per CDR3 protein. Among 700,000 to 900,000 distinct CDR3 sequences, almost 30% were seen once, and the ten largest hold around 13%. The starting material was cultured CD8+ T cells from PBMCs, obtained from culture after CMV antigen stimulation. The receptors stem from a human donor in good health (CMV status not recorded). Some clones in this sample may be carry-over from other donors' samples. The CDR3 runs from the conserved cysteine through the conserved F or W. Fields, in order: clone size, V gene, D gene, J gene, CDR3 DNA, CDR3 protein. D genes are given only for firm matches. A clone size is listed for some rows: how often the clone was seen (once, few, many), or a class if it is expanded.

abundance: NA
v_gene: TRBV19
d_gene: NA
j_gene: TRBJ1-1
CDR3nt: TGTGCCAGTGGTTTTGCGATCGGACGGCAGAACACTGAAGCTTTCTTT
CDR3aa: CASGFAIGRQNTEAFF

abundance: NA
v_gene: TRBV29-1
d_gene: NA
j_gene: TRBJ1-3
CDR3nt: TGCAGCGTTGAATTTCCGGGGTCTGGAAACACCATATATTTT
CDR3aa: CSVEFPGSGNTIYF

abundance: NA
v_gene: TRBV7-3
d_gene: NA
j_gene: TRBJ2-7
CDR3nt: TGTGCCAGCAGCTACTCGGAAGGGGACTACGAGCAGTACTTC
CDR3aa: CASSYSEGDYEQYF

abundance: many
v_gene: TRBV7-6
d_gene: NA
j_gene: TRBJ2-3
CDR3nt: TGTGCCAGCAGTCCTCCCTCGGACAGACGCCTTACAGATACGCAGTATTTT
CDR3aa: CASSPPSDRRLTDTQYF

abundance: few
v_gene: TRBV6-1
d_gene: NA
j_gene: TRBJ2-1
CDR3nt: TGTGCCAGCAGTGAATTAGGGGTCTACAATGAGCAGTTCTTC
CDR3aa: CASSELGVYNEQFF

abundance: NA
v_gene: TRBV6-2/TRBV6-3
d_gene: TRBD1
j_gene: TRBJ1-2
CDR3nt: TGTGCCAGCAGTTACAATCGAATGGGACAGGGACTTGCTAACTATGGCTACACCTTC
CDR3aa: CASSYNRMGQGLANYGYTF

abundance: few
v_gene: TRBV10-3
d_gene: NA
j_gene: TRBJ2-7
CDR3nt: TGTGCCATCATGAGGGCTACCTCATCCTACGAGCAGTACTTC
CDR3aa: CAIMRATSSYEQYF

abundance: NA
v_gene: TRBV4-1
d_gene: NA
j_gene: TRBJ1-2
CDR3nt: TGCGCCAGCAGCCAACATGACGGTATTGACTACACCTTC
CDR3aa: CASSQHDGIDYTF

abundance: NA
v_gene: TRBV7-9
d_gene: TRBD1
j_gene: TRBJ1-1
CDR3nt: TGTGCCAGCAGCCCAAGGCAGAGACAGGGCCGCACTGAAGCTTTCTTT
CDR3aa: CASSPRQRQGRTEAFF

abundance: few
v_gene: TRBV2
d_gene: NA
j_gene: TRBJ1-6
CDR3nt: TGTGCCAGCAGTGATAGGGCCGTAGGGAATTCACCCCTCCACTTT
CDR3aa: CASSDRAVGNSPLHF

abundance: NA
v_gene: TRBV27
d_gene: NA
j_gene: TRBJ2-5
CDR3nt: TGTGCCAGCAGTTCTCGTCAGGGCAGACTACAAGAGACCCAGTACTTC
CDR3aa: CASSSRQGRLQETQYF

abundance: NA
v_gene: TRBV19
d_gene: TRBD2
j_gene: TRBJ2-1
CDR3nt: TGTGCCAGTAGTTCGGGACTAGCGGGGGGGTTCGACAATGAGCAGTTCTTC
CDR3aa: CASSSGLAGGFDNEQFF

abundance: few
v_gene: TRBV6-1
d_gene: TRBD1
j_gene: TRBJ1-2
CDR3nt: TGTGCCAGCAGTGAACCCACGGGACAGTTTAACTATGGCTACACCTTC
CDR3aa: CASSEPTGQFNYGYTF

abundance: NA
v_gene: TRBV6-6
d_gene: NA
j_gene: TRBJ2-1
CDR3nt: TGTGCCAGCAGTCCTCCGGGACAAGCCGCCTACAATGAGCAGTTCTTC
CDR3aa: CASSPPGQAAYNEQFF

abundance: many
v_gene: TRBV13
d_gene: NA
j_gene: TRBJ2-2
CDR3nt: TGTGCCAGCAGCTTAGAGGGGACACCTCTTGATTACTCCACCGGGGAGCTGTTTTTT
CDR3aa: CASSLEGTPLDYSTGELFF

abundance: few
v_gene: TRBV6-1
d_gene: NA
j_gene: TRBJ2-1
CDR3nt: TGTGCCAGCAGTGATCTGGGGTTGGTGATGGTCAATGAGCAGTTCTTC
CDR3aa: CASSDLGLVMVNEQFF

abundance: few
v_gene: TRBV6-1
d_gene: NA
j_gene: TRBJ2-3
CDR3nt: TGTGCCAGCAGTGAGGGAGGGGACAGACCCACAGATACGCAGTATTTT
CDR3aa: CASSEGGDRPTDTQYF

abundance: many
v_gene: TRBV19
d_gene: TRBD1
j_gene: TRBJ1-6
CDR3nt: TGTGCCAGTAAAGCCCGGGGACAGGGCTTATCACCCCTCCACTTT
CDR3aa: CASKARGQGLSPLHF

abundance: NA
v_gene: TRBV19
d_gene: NA
j_gene: TRBJ1-5
CDR3nt: TGTGCCAGTAGTGTCGGGCCTAATCAGCCCCAGCATTTT
CDR3aa: CASSVGPNQPQHF

abundance: few
v_gene: TRBV19
d_gene: NA
j_gene: TRBJ1-1
CDR3nt: TGTGCCAGTAGTATAGTCCAGGGGAATCGGACTGAAGCTTTCTTT
CDR3aa: CASSIVQGNRTEAFF

abundance: few
v_gene: TRBV7-3
d_gene: NA
j_gene: TRBJ2-1
CDR3nt: TGTGCCAGCAGCCTCCGGGGCGGCGATGAGCAGTTCTTC
CDR3aa: CASSLRGGDEQFF

abundance: few
v_gene: TRBV27
d_gene: NA
j_gene: TRBJ1-2
CDR3nt: TGTGCCAGCAGGGCAGGGCTGGGCTACACCTTC
CDR3aa: CASRAGLGYTF

abundance: NA
v_gene: TRBV3-1
d_gene: NA
j_gene: TRBJ2-7
CDR3nt: TGTGCCAGCAGCCAAGAAGGCAGGCCCTACGAGCAGTACTTC
CDR3aa: CASSQEGRPYEQYF

abundance: NA
v_gene: TRBV12-3/TRBV12-4
d_gene: NA
j_gene: TRBJ2-2
CDR3nt: TGTGCCAGCAGTTTCGGGGTACGGGACACCGGGGAGCTGTTTTTT
CDR3aa: CASSFGVRDTGELFF

abundance: few
v_gene: TRBV7-9
d_gene: TRBD1
j_gene: TRBJ2-1
CDR3nt: TGTGCCGGAGGAGAGGTAGAGGGACAGGCCTACAATGAGCAGTTCTTC
CDR3aa: CAGGEVEGQAYNEQFF

abundance: once
v_gene: TRBV15
d_gene: NA
j_gene: TRBJ2-2
CDR3nt: TGTGCCACCAGCAGCGCAACCCCAGGGAGGGGGCGCACCGGGGAGCTGTTTTTT
CDR3aa: CATSSATPGRGRTGELFF

abundance: NA
v_gene: TRBV7-6
d_gene: NA
j_gene: TRBJ2-7
CDR3nt: TGTGCCAACAGCTTAGTATCCAGTTACGAGCAGTACTTC
CDR3aa: CANSLVSSYEQYF

abundance: NA
v_gene: TRBV12-3/TRBV12-4
d_gene: NA
j_gene: TRBJ2-7
CDR3nt: TGTGCCAGCAGACCAACTGACAGATACGAGCAGTACTTC
CDR3aa: CASRPTDRYEQYF